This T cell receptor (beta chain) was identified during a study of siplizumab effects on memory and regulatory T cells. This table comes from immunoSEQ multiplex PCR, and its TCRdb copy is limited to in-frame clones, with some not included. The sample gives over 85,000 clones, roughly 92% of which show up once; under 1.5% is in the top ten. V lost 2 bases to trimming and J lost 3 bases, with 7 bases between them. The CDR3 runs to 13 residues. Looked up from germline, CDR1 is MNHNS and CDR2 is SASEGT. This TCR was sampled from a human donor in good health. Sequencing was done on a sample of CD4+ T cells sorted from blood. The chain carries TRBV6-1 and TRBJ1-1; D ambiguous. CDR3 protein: CASSEQEYTEAFF. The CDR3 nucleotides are TGTGCCAGCAGTGAACAGGAGTACACTGAAGCTTTCTTT.